These 20 T cell receptor beta chains share one sample of origin, sequenced in a study of T cell responses to AZD1222 COVID-19 vaccine listed by TCRdb under 2021. What the time point label conveys for this sample: baseline before first vaccination. Receptors were amplified or captured by the immunoSEQ multiplex PCR assay. The clones in this table, taken by TCRdb from immuneACCESS, are in-frame only. Not every clone is retained; where verified, under half of the shortfall comes from an unresolved V gene, and the cause of the rest is unknown. In this sample the table shows some 97,000 clones, roughly 89% of which occur a single time. The leading ten clones occupy approximately 15% of the sample. The sequenced sample was peripheral blood, obtained on day 0 of AZD1222 vaccination. All receptors derive from an adult in good health.

V gene TRBV6-4 combines with J gene TRBJ1-2, with 7 nucleotides matching TRBD1. The trim removed 0 bases at V and 4 bases at J, leaving 5 bases unmatched. The germline V gene has CDR1 MRHNA and CDR2 SNTAGT. This CDR3 is built from 15 residues. The CDR3: CASSDSEKGAYGYTF. As DNA, the CDR3 is TGTGCCAGCAGTGACTCGGAGAAGGGGGCCTATGGCTACACCTTC.

The chain employs TRBV28 and TRBJ1-2; unclear D gene. Germline V gene data show CDR1 as MDHEN and CDR2 as SYDVKM. The CDR3 runs to 11 residues. The V gene lost 6 bases and the J gene lost 2 bases, with 4 bases spanning the gap. The CDR3 is CASRGNYGYTF. Written as DNA, the CDR3 is TGTGCCAGCAGGGGGAACTATGGCTACACCTTC.

This sequence joins TRBV2 and TRBJ1-3, with D maybe TRBD1 (6 bases). The germline V gene has CDR1 SNHLY and CDR2 FYNNEI. V was clipped by 5 bases and J by 0 bases, with 11 bases between them. CDR3 length: 15 amino acids. CDR3 DNA sequence: TGTGCCAGCAGTAACAGGGCACTCTCTGGAAACACCATATATTTT. Translating gives CASSNRALSGNTIYF.

J is TRBJ1-1 and V is TRBV7-9; tentative D call: TRBD1 (5 bases). The V gene's germline CDR1 is SEHNR and CDR2 FQNEAQ (reference sequence). The CDR3 has 12 residues. The V gene lost 11 bases and the J gene lost 3 bases, with 13 bases spanning the gap. The CDR3 protein is CAVGGTYTEAFF. Written as DNA, the CDR3 is TGTGCCGTGGGGGGGACCTACACTGAAGCTTTCTTT.

This chain connects TRBV5-1 to TRBJ2-1; no definite D call. Germline values: CDR1 SGHRS, CDR2 YFSETQ. Deletions cut 0 bases from V and 0 bases from J, with 10 bases between. The CDR3 covers 16 residues. The CDR3 DNA sequence: TGCGCCAGCAGCTTGGCCCTTCCGAGCTCCTACAATGAGCAGTTCTTC. Its protein is CASSLALPSSYNEQFF.

The rearrangement joins TRBV30 to TRBJ2-1; D is ambiguous. The CDR3 length is 13 residues. Trimming stripped 2 bases from V and 5 bases from J, with 10 bases between. Germline CDR1 is GTSNPN and CDR2 is SVGIG (reference sequence). CDR3 sequence: CAWSHHRNNEQFF. The CDR3 DNA is TGTGCCTGGAGTCATCATCGGAACAATGAGCAGTTCTTC.

This chain joins TRBV6-5 and TRBJ1-4; D not certain. In germline, CDR1 is MNHEY, CDR2 SVGAGI. V shed 11 bases and J shed 8 bases, with 21 bases lying between them. The CDR3 extends over 14 amino acids. The chain's CDR3 is CASTRAGKREKLFF. The CDR3 region has the DNA TGTGCCTCCACCCGGGCTGGGAAACGGGAAAAACTGTTTTTT.

J is TRBJ1-4 and V is TRBV5-5, with unresolved D. This CDR3 has 16 amino acids. V lost 4 bases and J lost 6, with 19 bases in between. Germline lookup yields CDR1 SGHKS and CDR2 YYEKEE (reference sequence). CDR3 DNA sequence: TGTGCCAGCAGCCCCAACTACGGGCAATATGATGAAAAACTGTTTTTT. Its protein is CASSPNYGQYDEKLFF.

The chain joins TRBV9 to TRBJ1-6; a possible D gene is TRBD1 (5 bases). V shed 3 bases and J shed 9 bases, with 19 bases lying between them. The CDR3 is 16 amino acids. Germline loops: CDR1 SGDLS, CDR2 YYNGEE. CDR3 sequence reads: CASSAPGTPGSSPLHF. CDR3 in DNA: TGTGCCAGCAGCGCACCCGGGACCCCGGGCTCTTCACCCCTCCACTTT.

The rearrangement uses TRBV7-9 and TRBJ2-1, with D perhaps matching TRBD1 (5 bases). The CDR3 is made up of 14 amino acids. Germline V lookup: CDR1 SEHNR, CDR2 FQNEAQ (reference sequence). V shed 1 base and J shed 5 bases, with 9 bases lying between them. The CDR3 coding sequence is TGTGCCAGCAGCTTAGATGGGGCCAACAATGAGCAGTTCTTC. Translation gives CASSLDGANNEQFF.

The chain employs TRBV28 and TRBJ2-3, with a tentative D call TRBD2 (6 bases). CDR3 size: 15 residues. The germline CDR1 and CDR2 sequences are MDHEN and SYDVKM. V was trimmed by 5 bases and J by 1 base, leaving 13 bases between them. This CDR3 reads CASSPPASGTDTQYF. For the CDR3, the DNA is TGTGCCAGCAGTCCCCCGGCTAGCGGCACAGATACGCAGTATTTT.

The genes are TRBV5-8 and TRBJ2-7; a weak D match, TRBD2 (5 bases). Germline values: CDR1 SGHTS, CDR2 YDEGEE. Trimming left V 0 bases short and J 2 bases short, with 12 bases between. This CDR3 has 15 amino acids. CDR3 sequence (DNA): TGTGCCAGCAGCTTGGGATCGGGATGGACCTACGAGCAGTACTTC. Translation: CASSLGSGWTYEQYF.

The CDR3 sequence: CASSFPGPTGELFF. The CDR3 DNA is TGTGCCAGTAGTTTTCCGGGGCCCACCGGGGAGCTGTTTTTT. The rearrangement joins TRBV19 to TRBJ2-2; D possibly matches TRBD1 or TRBD2 (5 bases each). The V gene's germline CDR1 is LNHDA and CDR2 SQIVND (reference sequence). V lost 5 bases and J 4 bases, leaving 11 bases between the germline ends. This CDR3 has 14 amino acids.

The chain links TRBV29-1 to TRBJ2-5, with 8 bases aligning to TRBD2. CDR1 SQVTM and CDR2 ANQGSEA come from the germline V gene. The CDR3 totals 13 residues. V shed 7 bases and J 5 bases; nucleotides not matched to a gene: 9. The CDR3 bases are TGCAGCGCCATGGGAGCGGGAGAGGAGACCCAGTACTTC. Its protein product is CSAMGAGEETQYF.

The chain is built from TRBV7-8 and TRBJ2-7; D is possibly TRBD1 or TRBD2 (5 bases each). Germline lookup yields CDR1 SGHVS and CDR2 FQNEAQ. V gave up 3 bases and J gave up 2 bases, with 8 bases separating them. This CDR3 contains 13 residues. The CDR3 loop is CASSFGDPYEQYF. In nucleotides, the CDR3 is TGTGCCAGCAGCTTCGGGGACCCCTACGAGCAGTACTTC.

The chain links TRBV5-1 to TRBJ1-2, with D possibly being TRBD1 (5 bases). This CDR3 has 15 amino acids. Germline V gene data show CDR1 as SGHRS and CDR2 as YFSETQ. Deletions cut 0 bases from V and 2 bases from J, with 11 bases between. The CDR3: CASSLAPGPNYGYTF. The DNA for the CDR3 is TGCGCCAGCAGCTTGGCGCCAGGGCCCAACTATGGCTACACCTTC.

A single count supports this clone. The V call is TRBV28, the J call TRBJ2-1; 12 nucleotides agree with TRBD2. The CDR3 is made up of 19 amino acids. V was clipped by 4 bases and J by 3 bases; unmatched bases: 13. Germline CDR1 MDHEN, CDR2 SYDVKM. CDR3 residues: CASSSAPGTSGYGYNEQFF. In DNA form, the CDR3 reads TGTGCCAGCAGTTCGGCCCCTGGGACTAGCGGGTACGGCTACAATGAGCAGTTCTTC.

The chain joins TRBV6-2 or TRBV6-3 to TRBJ2-2; no clear D. This CDR3 is built from 18 residues. Germline-derived CDR1 and CDR2 are MNHEY and SVGEGT. Trimming removed 6 bases at V and 0 bases at J, with 20 bases between. The CDR3 DNA reads TGTGCCAGCAGCCCCCGTAGAGACAAGCTATCGAACACCGGGGAGCTGTTTTTT. It codes for CASSPRRDKLSNTGELFF.

This chain joins TRBV19 and TRBJ1-5; TRBD1 might be the D (5 bases). Looked up from germline, CDR1 is LNHDA and CDR2 is SQIVND (reference sequence). Trimming removed 7 bases from V and 4 bases from J, with 8 bases in between. The CDR3 sequence is 12 residues long. Written as DNA, the CDR3 is TGTGCCAGTAAGTGGGGGAATCAGCCCCAGCATTTT. This codes for CASKWGNQPQHF.

The J gene is TRBJ1-5, the V gene TRBV19; D gene uncertain. Trimming removed 1 base at V and 1 base at J, with 11 bases between. This CDR3 has 16 amino acids. Germline values: CDR1 LNHDA, CDR2 SQIVND (reference sequence). DNA for the CDR3: TGTGCCAGTAGTATAGTAAGACTTCGGAGCAATCAGCCCCAGCATTTT. It is translated as CASSIVRLRSNQPQHF.